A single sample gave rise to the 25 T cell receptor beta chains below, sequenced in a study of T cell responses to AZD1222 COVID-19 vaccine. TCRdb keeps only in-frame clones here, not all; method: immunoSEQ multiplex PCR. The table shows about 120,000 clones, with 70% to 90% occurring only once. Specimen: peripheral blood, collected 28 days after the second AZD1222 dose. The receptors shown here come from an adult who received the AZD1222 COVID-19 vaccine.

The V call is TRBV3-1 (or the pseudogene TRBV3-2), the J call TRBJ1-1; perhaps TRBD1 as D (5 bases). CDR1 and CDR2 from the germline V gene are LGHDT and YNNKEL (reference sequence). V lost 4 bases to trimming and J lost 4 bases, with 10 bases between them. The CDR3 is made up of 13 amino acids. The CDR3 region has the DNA TGTGCCAGCAGCCGGGGGTTCGGCACTGAAGCTTTCTTT. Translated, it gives CASSRGFGTEAFF.

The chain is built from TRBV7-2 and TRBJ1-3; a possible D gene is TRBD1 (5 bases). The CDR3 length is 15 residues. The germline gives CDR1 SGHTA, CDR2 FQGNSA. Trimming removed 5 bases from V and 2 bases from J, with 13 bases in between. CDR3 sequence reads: CASSPRGGAGNTIYF. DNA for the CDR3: TGTGCCAGCAGCCCGAGGGGAGGGGCTGGAAACACCATATATTTT.

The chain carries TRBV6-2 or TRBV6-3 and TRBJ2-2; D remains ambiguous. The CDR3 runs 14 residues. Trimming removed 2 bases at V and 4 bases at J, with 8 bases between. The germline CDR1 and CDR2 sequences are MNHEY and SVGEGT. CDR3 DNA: TGTGCCAGCAGTTACGGGCAGCTCACCGGGGAGCTGTTTTTT. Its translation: CASSYGQLTGELFF.

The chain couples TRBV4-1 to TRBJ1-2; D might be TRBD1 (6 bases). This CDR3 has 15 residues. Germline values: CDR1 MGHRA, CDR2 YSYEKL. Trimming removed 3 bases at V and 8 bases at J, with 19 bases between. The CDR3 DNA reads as TGCGCCAGCAGCCAGGACCCCCCGGGGGCAGGGGGCTACACCTTC. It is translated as CASSQDPPGAGGYTF.

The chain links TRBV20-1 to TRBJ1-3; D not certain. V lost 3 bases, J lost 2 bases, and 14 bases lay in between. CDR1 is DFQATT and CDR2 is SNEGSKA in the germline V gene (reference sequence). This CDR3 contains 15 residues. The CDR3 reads CSASLGEVAGNTIYF. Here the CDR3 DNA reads TGCAGTGCTAGTTTGGGAGAAGTTGCTGGAAACACCATATATTTT.

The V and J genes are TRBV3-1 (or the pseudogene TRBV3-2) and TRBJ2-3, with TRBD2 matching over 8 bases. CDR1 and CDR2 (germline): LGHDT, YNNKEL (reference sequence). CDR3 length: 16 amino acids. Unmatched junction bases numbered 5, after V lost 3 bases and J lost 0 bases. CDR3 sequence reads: CASSHRRGASTDTQYF. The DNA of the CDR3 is TGTGCCAGCAGCCATCGGCGGGGGGCGAGCACAGATACGCAGTATTTT.

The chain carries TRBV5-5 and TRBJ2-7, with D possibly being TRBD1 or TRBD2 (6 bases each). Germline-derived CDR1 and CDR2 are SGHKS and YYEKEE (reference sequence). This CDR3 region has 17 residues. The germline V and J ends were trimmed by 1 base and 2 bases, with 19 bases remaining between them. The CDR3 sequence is CASSLIRVGGRTYEQYF. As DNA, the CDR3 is TGTGCCAGCAGCTTGATCAGGGTCGGGGGCAGAACCTACGAGCAGTACTTC.

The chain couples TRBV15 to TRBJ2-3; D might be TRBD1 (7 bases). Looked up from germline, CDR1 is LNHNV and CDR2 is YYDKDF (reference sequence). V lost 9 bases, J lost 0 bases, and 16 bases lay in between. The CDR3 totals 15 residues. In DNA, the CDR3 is TGTGCCACTCAGGGGGGAGAACTTAGCACAGATACGCAGTATTTT. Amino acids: CATQGGELSTDTQYF.

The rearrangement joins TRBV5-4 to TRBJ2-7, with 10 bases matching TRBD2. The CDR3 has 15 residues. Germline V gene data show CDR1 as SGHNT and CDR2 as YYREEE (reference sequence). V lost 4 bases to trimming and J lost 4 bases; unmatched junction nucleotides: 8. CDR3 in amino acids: CASSPPGLALYEQYF. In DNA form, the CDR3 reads TGTGCCAGCAGCCCCCCGGGACTAGCGTTGTACGAGCAGTACTTC.

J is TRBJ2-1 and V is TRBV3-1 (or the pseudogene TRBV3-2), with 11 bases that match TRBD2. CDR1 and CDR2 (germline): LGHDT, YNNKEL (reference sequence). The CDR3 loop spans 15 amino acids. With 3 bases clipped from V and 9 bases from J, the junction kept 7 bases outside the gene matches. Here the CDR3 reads CASSQTSGALGEQFF. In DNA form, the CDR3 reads TGTGCCAGCAGCCAGACTAGCGGGGCGCTGGGTGAGCAGTTCTTC.

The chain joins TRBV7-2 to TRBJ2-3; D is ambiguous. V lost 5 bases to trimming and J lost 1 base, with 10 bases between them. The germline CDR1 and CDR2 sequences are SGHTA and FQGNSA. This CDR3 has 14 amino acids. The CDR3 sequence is CASSHRRGTDTQYF. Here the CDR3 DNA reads TGTGCCAGCAGCCATCGACGGGGCACAGATACGCAGTATTTT. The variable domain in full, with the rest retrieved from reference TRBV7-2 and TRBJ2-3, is GAGVSQSPSNKVTEKGKDVELRCDPISGHTALYWYRQSLGQGLEFLIYFQGNSAPDKSGLPSDRFSAERTGGSVSTLTIQRTQQEDSAVYLCASSHRRGTDTQYFGPGTRLTVL.

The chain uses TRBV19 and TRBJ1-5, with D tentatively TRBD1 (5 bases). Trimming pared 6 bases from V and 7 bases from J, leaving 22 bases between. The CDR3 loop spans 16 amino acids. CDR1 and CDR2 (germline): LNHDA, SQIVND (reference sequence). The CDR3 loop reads CASSKPDWGAFQPQHF. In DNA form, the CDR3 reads TGTGCCAGTAGCAAACCGGACTGGGGCGCGTTCCAGCCCCAGCATTTT.

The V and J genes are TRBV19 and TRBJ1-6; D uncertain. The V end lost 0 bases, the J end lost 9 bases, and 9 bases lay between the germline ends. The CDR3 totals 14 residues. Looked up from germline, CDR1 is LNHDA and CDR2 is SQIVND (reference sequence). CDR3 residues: CASSIDFRGSPLHF. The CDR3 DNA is TGTGCCAGTAGTATAGATTTCCGAGGTTCACCCCTCCACTTT.

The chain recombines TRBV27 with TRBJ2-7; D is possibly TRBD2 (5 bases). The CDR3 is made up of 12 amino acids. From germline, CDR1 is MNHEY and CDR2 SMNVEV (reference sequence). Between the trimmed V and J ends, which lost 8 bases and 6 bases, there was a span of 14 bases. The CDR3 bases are TGTGCCAGCGCTGGGGAAGGGAGCGAGCAGTACTTC. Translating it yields CASAGEGSEQYF.

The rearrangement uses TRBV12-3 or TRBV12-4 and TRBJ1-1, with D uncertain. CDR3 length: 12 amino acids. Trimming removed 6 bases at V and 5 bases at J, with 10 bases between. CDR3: CASSTTPTEAFF. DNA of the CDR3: TGTGCCAGCAGCACGACCCCGACTGAAGCTTTCTTT.

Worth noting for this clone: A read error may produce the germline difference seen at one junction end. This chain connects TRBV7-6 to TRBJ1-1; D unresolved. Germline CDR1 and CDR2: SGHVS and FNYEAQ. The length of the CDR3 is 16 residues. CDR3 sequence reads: CASSLSYLGLNSEAFF. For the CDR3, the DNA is TGTGCCAGCAGCTTAAGTTACCTGGGATTGAACTCTGAAGCTTTCTTT.

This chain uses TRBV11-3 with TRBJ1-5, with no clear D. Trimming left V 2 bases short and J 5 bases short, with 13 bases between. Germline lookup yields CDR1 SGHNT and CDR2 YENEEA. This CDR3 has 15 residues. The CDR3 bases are TGTGCCAGCAGCTTATCGACCCTCCACGATCAGCCCCAGCATTTT. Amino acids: CASSLSTLHDQPQHF.

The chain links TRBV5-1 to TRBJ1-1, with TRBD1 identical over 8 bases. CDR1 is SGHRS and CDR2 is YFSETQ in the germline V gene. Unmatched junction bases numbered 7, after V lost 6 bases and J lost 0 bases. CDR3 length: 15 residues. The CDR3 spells CASMGQDNMNTEAFF. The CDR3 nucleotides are TGCGCCAGCATGGGACAGGACAACATGAACACTGAAGCTTTCTTT.

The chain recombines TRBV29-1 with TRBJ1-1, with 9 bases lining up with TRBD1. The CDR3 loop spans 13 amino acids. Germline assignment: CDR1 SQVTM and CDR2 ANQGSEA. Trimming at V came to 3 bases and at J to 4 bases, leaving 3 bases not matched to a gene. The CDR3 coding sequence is TGCAGCGTTGAGGGACAGGGCGGCACTGAAGCTTTCTTT. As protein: CSVEGQGGTEAFF.

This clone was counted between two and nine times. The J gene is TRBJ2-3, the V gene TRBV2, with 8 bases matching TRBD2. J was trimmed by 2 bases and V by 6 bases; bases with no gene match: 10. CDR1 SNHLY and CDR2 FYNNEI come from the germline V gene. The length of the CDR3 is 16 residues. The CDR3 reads CASSAAGAEDTDTQYF. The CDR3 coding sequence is TGTGCCAGCAGCGCAGCGGGGGCCGAAGACACAGATACGCAGTATTTT.

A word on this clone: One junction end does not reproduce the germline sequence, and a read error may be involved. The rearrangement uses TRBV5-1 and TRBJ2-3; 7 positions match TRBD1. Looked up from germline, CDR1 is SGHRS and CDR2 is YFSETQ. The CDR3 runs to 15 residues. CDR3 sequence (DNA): TGCGCCGGCAGCTCCCTCGAGGGGGCCGCAGATACGCAGTATTTT. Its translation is CAGSSLEGAADTQYF.

CDR3 sequence: CASTRHLGQTGDSGNTIYF. The CDR3 DNA reads as TGTGCCAGCACCCGCCATCTAGGCCAGACAGGGGACTCTGGAAACACCATATATTTT. V usage is TRBV21-1 and J usage is TRBJ1-3; TRBD1 is the table's D call and was not checked against the DNA. TRBV21-1 is designated a pseudogene. The CDR3 contains 19 residues.

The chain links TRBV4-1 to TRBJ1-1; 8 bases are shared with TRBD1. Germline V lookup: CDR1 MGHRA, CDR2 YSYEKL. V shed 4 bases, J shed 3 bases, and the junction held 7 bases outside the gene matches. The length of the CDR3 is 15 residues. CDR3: CASSPADRDYTEAFF. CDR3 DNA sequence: TGCGCCAGCAGCCCAGCGGACAGGGATTACACTGAAGCTTTCTTT.

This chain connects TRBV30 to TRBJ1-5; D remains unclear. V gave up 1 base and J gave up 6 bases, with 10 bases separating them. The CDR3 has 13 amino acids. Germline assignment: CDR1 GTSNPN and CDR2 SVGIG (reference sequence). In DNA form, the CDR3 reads TGTGCCTGGAGTGGGACGCTGGGTCAGCCCCAGCATTTT. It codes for CAWSGTLGQPQHF.

In DNA form, the CDR3 reads TGTGCCAGCAGTTCAACAGGGGGCAGGCTGCATGGCTACACCTTC. Residues: CASSSTGGRLHGYTF. The V gene is TRBV6-2 or TRBV6-3, the J gene TRBJ1-2, with TRBD1 identical over 9 bases. V dropped 4 bases and J dropped 6; count of bases not matched to a gene: 9. This CDR3 has 15 residues. Germline V gene data show CDR1 as MNHEY and CDR2 as SVGEGT.